The text below deals with one T cell receptor beta chain. V was pared by 5 bases and J by 6 bases, with 2 bases of the junction left unmatched. This CDR3 is 14 amino acids long. CDR1 MNHNY and CDR2 SVGAGI come from the germline V gene (reference sequence). The sample comes from a study of control samples from healthy donors and cancer patients. TCRdb keeps only in-frame clones here, not all; method: immunoSEQ multiplex PCR. The table records over 50,000 clones, approximately 85% of them present only once. Sequencing was performed on blood. The receptor comes from a man over 45 in good health. The chain has TRBV6-6 and TRBJ2-7; 15 nucleotides agree with TRBD2. CDR3 bases: TGTGCCAGCAGTCGGACTAGCGGGAGGGGCGAGCAGTACTTC. Protein: CASSRTSGRGEQYF.